This entry lists 5 T cell receptor beta chains sequenced from one sample in a study of early T cells in non-severe SARS-CoV-2 infection. TCRdb redid the calling of the 5' RACE reads with MiXCR, one entry per CDR3 protein. The sample carries around 66,000 distinct CDR3 sequences, 13% recorded once. Input material: whole blood. The source of these receptors is an adult who was a healthcare worker with PCR-confirmed SARS-CoV-2 infection or an uninfected control (not recorded which).

The chain recombines TRBV27 with TRBJ2-7; 7 bases fit TRBD1. The germline V gene has CDR1 MNHEY and CDR2 SMNVEV (reference sequence). J gave up 3 bases and V 0 bases, and 5 bases lay outside the gene matches. The CDR3 extends over 15 amino acids. CDR3 in DNA: TGTGCCAGCAGTTTATCAAACAGGGGCCTCTACGAGCAGTACTTC. This encodes CASSLSNRGLYEQYF.

This clonotype was seen only a few times. V usage is TRBV7-9 and J usage is TRBJ1-2, with no clear D. The CDR3 covers 13 residues. Deletions cut 0 bases from V and 3 bases from J, with 5 bases between. Germline assignment: CDR1 SEHNR and CDR2 FQNEAQ (reference sequence). The CDR3 sequence is CASSLAQHYGYTF. Here the CDR3 DNA reads TGTGCCAGCAGCTTAGCGCAACACTATGGCTACACCTTC. The variable domain in full, with the rest retrieved from reference TRBV7-9 and TRBJ1-2, is DTGVSQNPRHKITKRGQNVTFRCDPISEHNRLYWYRQTLGQGPEFLTYFQNEAQLEKSRLLSDRFSAERPKGSFSTLEIQRTEQGDSAMYLCASSLAQHYGYTFGSGTRLTVV.

The chain uses TRBV12-3 or TRBV12-4 and TRBJ1-2, with D possibly matching TRBD1 (6 bases). This CDR3 has 16 residues. The germline V and J ends were trimmed by 5 bases and 6 bases, with 22 bases remaining between them. The CDR3 here is CASSPNFPDRKHGYTF. The CDR3 DNA is TGTGCCAGCAGTCCCAATTTCCCTGACAGGAAACATGGCTACACCTTC.

Ten or more counts support this clonotype. V and J are TRBV7-9 and TRBJ2-5; 11 bases agree with TRBD1. In germline, CDR1 is SEHNR, CDR2 FQNEAQ (reference sequence). The J segment lost 4 bases and the V segment lost 5 bases, leaving 15 bases of the junction unmatched. This CDR3 is built from 18 residues. The CDR3 nucleotides read TGTGCCAGCAGCCTCCGCCGTGATGGACAGGGGGCTCGAGAGACCCAGTACTTC. Amino acids: CASSLRRDGQGARETQYF. The variable domain in full, with the rest retrieved from reference TRBV7-9 and TRBJ2-5, is DTGVSQNPRHKITKRGQNVTFRCDPISEHNRLYWYRQTLGQGPEFLTYFQNEAQLEKSRLLSDRFSAERPKGSFSTLEIQRTEQGDSAMYLCASSLRRDGQGARETQYFGPGTRLLVL.

This clonotype came up many times. V and J are TRBV10-1 and TRBJ2-7; no definite D call. V was clipped by 5 bases and J by 4 bases, with 12 bases between them. Germline CDR1 is WNHNN and CDR2 is SYGVQD (reference sequence). The CDR3 contains 13 residues. The CDR3, as DNA: TGCGCCAGCAGTAGGTCGATACTATACGAGCAGTACTTC. Its protein product is CASSRSILYEQYF.